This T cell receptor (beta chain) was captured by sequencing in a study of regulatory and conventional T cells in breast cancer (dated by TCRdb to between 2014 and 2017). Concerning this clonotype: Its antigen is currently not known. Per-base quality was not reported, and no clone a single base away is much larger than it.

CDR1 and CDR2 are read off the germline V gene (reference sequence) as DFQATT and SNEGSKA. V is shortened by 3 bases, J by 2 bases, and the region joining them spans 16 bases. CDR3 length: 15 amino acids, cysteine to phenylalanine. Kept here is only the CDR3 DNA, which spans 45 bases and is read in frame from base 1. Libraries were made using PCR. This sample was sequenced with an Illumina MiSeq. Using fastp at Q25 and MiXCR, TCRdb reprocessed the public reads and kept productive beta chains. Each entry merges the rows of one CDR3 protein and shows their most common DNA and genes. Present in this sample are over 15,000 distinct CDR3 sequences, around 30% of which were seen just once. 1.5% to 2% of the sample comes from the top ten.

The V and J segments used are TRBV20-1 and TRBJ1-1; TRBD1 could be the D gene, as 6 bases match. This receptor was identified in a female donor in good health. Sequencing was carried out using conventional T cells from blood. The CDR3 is CSASVGGFFNTEAFF. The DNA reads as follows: TGCAGTGCTAGTGTCGGGGGCTTCTTTAACACTGAAGCTTTCTTT.